This passage covers 13 T cell receptor beta chains from one sample sequenced in a study of cytomegalovirus exposure and HLA in healthy donors. The PCR made use of 60 Vbeta and 13 Jbeta primers. The repertoire was sequenced with immunoSEQ multiplex PCR; TCRdb's copy has only in-frame clones and lacks some. The table shows 200,000 to 250,000 clones, with roughly 90% occurring only once. The sample comprised PBMCs. The source of these receptors is a woman aged 18-29 years in good health and CMV-seronegative.

The gene calls are TRBV7-7 and TRBJ2-2; D is undetermined. Trimming left V 2 bases short and J 7 bases short, with 8 bases between. The germline CDR1 and CDR2 sequences are SSHAT and FNYEAQ (reference sequence). This CDR3 has 13 amino acids. DNA for the CDR3: TGTGCCAGCAGCTTACAGCGAGGCGGGGAGCTGTTTTTT. Translated: CASSLQRGGELFF.

The V call is TRBV5-6, the J call TRBJ2-3, with 12 bases lining up with TRBD2. J gave up 8 bases and V 2 bases, and 6 bases lay outside the gene matches. The CDR3 is made up of 15 amino acids. The germline V gene has CDR1 SGHDT and CDR2 YYEEEE. The CDR3 here is CASSFTSGGRRTQYF. CDR3 coding DNA: TGTGCCAGCAGCTTCACTAGCGGGGGGCGACGTACGCAGTATTTT. Looking up the rest from reference TRBV5-6 and TRBJ2-3 gives the full variable domain: DAGVTQSPTHLIKTRGQQVTLRCSPKSGHDTVSWYQQALGQGPQFIFQYYEEEERQRGNFPDRFSGHQFPNYSSELNVNALLLGDSALYLCASSFTSGGRRTQYFGPGTRLTVL.

Here the CDR3 reads CASSLGGTSGINEQFF. CDR3 nucleotides: TGTGCCAGCAGCCTCGGCGGGACTAGCGGAATCAATGAGCAGTTCTTC. The V call is TRBV9, the J call TRBJ2-1, with 11 bases fitting TRBD2. J was trimmed by 6 bases and V by 4 bases; bases with no gene match: 9. The CDR3 totals 16 residues. The germline gives CDR1 SGDLS, CDR2 YYNGEE. The full variable domain, rest sourced from reference TRBV9 and TRBJ2-1, is DSGVTQTPKHLITATGQRVTLRCSPRSGDLSVYWYQQSLDQGLQFLIQYYNGEERAKGNILERFSAQQFPDLHSELNLSSLELGDSALYFCASSLGGTSGINEQFFGPGTRLTVL.

The chain couples TRBV5-1 to TRBJ2-7; TRBD1 might be the D (6 bases). Germline values: CDR1 SGHRS, CDR2 YFSETQ. This CDR3 has 16 residues. V was pared by 1 base and J by 0 bases, with 14 bases between. CDR3 DNA sequence: TGCGCCAGCAGCTTGACTTCCGGGACAACCTCCTACGAGCAGTACTTC. Encoded protein: CASSLTSGTTSYEQYF.

The rearrangement uses TRBV6-1 and TRBJ2-7; 13 nucleotides line up with TRBD2. CDR3 length: 14 residues. The junction had 4 bases not matched to a gene; V was cut back by 6 bases and J by 5 bases. Germline-derived CDR1 and CDR2 are MNHNS and SASEGT. The DNA of the CDR3 is TGTGCCAGCAGATGGACTAGCGGGAGCAACGAGCAGTACTTC. Translating gives CASRWTSGSNEQYF.

This chain uses TRBV10-3 with TRBJ2-7; tentative D call: TRBD1 (7 bases). V lost 3 bases, J lost 6 bases, and 15 bases lay in between. Germline V gives CDR1 ENHRY, CDR2 SYGVKD. This CDR3 is 14 amino acids long. CDR3 sequence: CAISDRRDSSEQYF. CDR3 nucleotide sequence: TGTGCCATCAGTGACAGGAGGGACAGTAGCGAGCAGTACTTC.

This sequence joins TRBV5-4 and TRBJ2-7, with TRBD1 matching over 7 bases. The ends lost 4 bases at V and 2 bases at J; junction bases unmatched: 6. Germline values: CDR1 SGHNT, CDR2 YYREEE (reference sequence). The CDR3 contains 14 residues. The CDR3 region has the DNA TGTGCCAGCAGCAGAGAGACAGGGACCTACGAGCAGTACTTC. Residues: CASSRETGTYEQYF.

The chain employs TRBV2 and TRBJ2-7; 9 bases agree with TRBD1. The CDR3 sequence is 14 residues long. V lost 6 bases to trimming and J lost 4 bases; unmatched junction nucleotides: 7. Germline values: CDR1 SNHLY, CDR2 FYNNEI. This CDR3 reads CASRGQGIFYEQYF. CDR3 nucleotide sequence: TGTGCCAGCAGAGGACAGGGGATATTTTACGAGCAGTACTTC.

The chain links TRBV5-1 to TRBJ1-1; possibly TRBD1 for D (5 bases). Germline assignment: CDR1 SGHRS and CDR2 YFSETQ. The CDR3 runs 14 residues. The V end was cut by 4 bases, the J end by 6 bases, with 16 bases between. CDR3 DNA sequence: TGCGCCAGCAGCACGGTTGACAGTGTCGCTGAAGCTTTCTTT. This codes for CASSTVDSVAEAFF.

The genes are TRBV14 and TRBJ2-1; 9 positions agree with TRBD1. The CDR3 sequence is 18 residues long. J gave up 1 base and V 0 bases, and 7 bases lay outside the gene matches. The V gene's germline CDR1 is SGHDN and CDR2 FVKESK. CDR3 region: CASSQDFRGQGSYNEQFF. DNA for the CDR3: TGTGCCAGCAGCCAAGATTTCCGGGGACAGGGTTCCTACAATGAGCAGTTCTTC.

This sequence joins TRBV9 and TRBJ2-7; 10 positions match TRBD2. Germline CDR1 reads SGDLS; CDR2 reads YYNGEE. This CDR3 has 14 residues. The trim removed 0 bases at V and 3 bases at J, leaving 0 bases unmatched. For the CDR3, the DNA is TGTGCCAGCAGCGTAGGGACTAGCGGCTACGAGCAGTACTTC. This translates into CASSVGTSGYEQYF.

V is TRBV7-8 and J is TRBJ2-5; tentative D call: TRBD1 (6 bases). CDR3 length: 13 amino acids. Trimming stripped 5 bases from V and 5 bases from J, with 12 bases between. CDR1 and CDR2 (germline): SGHVS, FQNEAQ. The CDR3 protein is CASSLGAVETQYF. The CDR3 DNA sequence: TGTGCCAGCAGCCTGGGGGCGGTCGAGACCCAGTACTTC.

Concerning this clone: The conserved phenylalanine or tryptophan normally closing the CDR3 is absent here, so this likely arose from a read error. The DNA of the CDR3 is TGTGCCAGCAGCCCACCCGGGCTAGCGGGCGGGAGCGAGCAGTACCTC. Its translation: CASSPPGLAGGSEQYL. V gene TRBV7-9 combines with J gene TRBJ2-7; 8 bases are a match to TRBD2. In germline, CDR1 is SEHNR, CDR2 FQNEAQ (reference sequence). CDR3 size: 16 residues. The V segment lost 5 bases and the J segment 6 bases; nucleotides outside the gene matches: 15.